This TCR beta chain comes out of a study of cytomegalovirus exposure and HLA in healthy donors. Primers included in the PCR were 60 Vbeta and 13 Jbeta primers. Sequenced by immunoSEQ multiplex PCR; TCRdb stores in-frame clones only, minus some. The sample gives about 72,000 clones, about four fifths of which show up once; under 2.5% is in the top ten. As regards this clone: Its specificity is unknown.

V was clipped by 0 bases and J by 0 bases; unmatched bases: 8. CDR1 LNHNV and CDR2 YYDKDF come from the germline V gene (reference sequence). CDR3 length: 17 residues. Broader study findings: Reportedly, HLA-A and HLA-B alleles of most subjects were accurately predicted from TCR beta. Later on, an analysis tied roughly 17,000 TCR beta sequences to HLA alleles at 0.05 false discovery rate. Later analysis suggested links between common viral pathogens and several top significant clusters. Upon later analysis, HLA-associated TCR beta chains proved more clonally expanded than other, equally common chains.

The J gene is TRBJ2-7, the V gene TRBV15, with 7 bases aligning to TRBD2. Sequences were obtained from PBMCs. The receptor comes from a man between 18 and 29 years old in good health and CMV-seronegative. CDR3 region: CATSRDLRGVRSYEQYF. The CDR3 nucleotides read TGTGCCACCAGCAGAGATCTTCGGGGGGTTCGCTCCTACGAGCAGTACTTC.